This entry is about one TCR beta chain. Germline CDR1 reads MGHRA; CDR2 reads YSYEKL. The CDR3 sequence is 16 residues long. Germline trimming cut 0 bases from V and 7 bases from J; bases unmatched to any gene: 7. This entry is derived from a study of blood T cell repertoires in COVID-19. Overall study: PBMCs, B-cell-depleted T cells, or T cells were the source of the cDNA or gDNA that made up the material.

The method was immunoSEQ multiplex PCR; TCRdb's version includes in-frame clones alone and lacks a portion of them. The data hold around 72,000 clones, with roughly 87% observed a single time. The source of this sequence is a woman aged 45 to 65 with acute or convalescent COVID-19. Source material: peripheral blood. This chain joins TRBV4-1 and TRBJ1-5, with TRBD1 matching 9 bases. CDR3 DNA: TGCGCCAGCAGCCAAGATGTACAGGGGGCGAGACAGCCCCAGCATTTT. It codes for CASSQDVQGARQPQHF.